This T cell receptor (beta chain) was identified during a study of shared clonotypes between healthy human individuals. Study overall: A couple of women and a few men aged 18 to 49 served as donors. General study points: Clonotypes which were not shared had lower generation probabilities than clonotypes that all four donors shared. Around 5% was the fraction of naive CD4 clonotypes found shared across a handful of donors.

There are a few counts of this clone. Antigen: not known. Recent vaccinations or acute infections were absent in the healthy HIV-negative adult donors. The CDR3 is 12 residues long. The germline CDR1 and CDR2 sequences are ENHRY and SYGVKD. The V and J ends lost 6 bases and 3 bases respectively, with 8 bases between them. Produced via immunoSEQ multiplex PCR; TCRdb's table is partial and in-frame only. This table has approximately 2,300,000 clones, 85% to 95% appearing once. The specimen sequenced was naive CD4+ T cells from PBMCs. Indicated subset: CD45RA+ positively selected. This TCR was sampled from a man aged 18 to 30 in good health. Some clones in this sample may be carry-over from other donors' samples. The chain is built from TRBV10-3 and TRBJ1-2; TRBD1 is a possible D gene (5 bases). DNA for the CDR3: TGTGCCATCAGGGCGACAGACTATGGCTACACCTTC. It codes for CAIRATDYGYTF.